This TCR beta chain was observed in a study of cytomegalovirus exposure and HLA in healthy donors. Study summary: There were several hundred genotyped donors. Of these, 75% to 85% fell in the genetic ancestry cluster associated with self-reported Caucasian donors.

The CDR3 spans 13 residues. The V end was cut by 4 bases, the J end by 1 base, with 9 bases between. CDR1 SGHRS and CDR2 YFSETQ come from the germline V gene. Primers for the PCR totalled 60 Vbeta and 13 Jbeta. Authors' analysis steps: Later reanalysis found tens of millions of unique TCR beta chains, roughly 10 million of them shared. Libraries were prepared by immunoSEQ multiplex PCR; TCRdb keeps only in-frame clonotypes and omits some of them. That table furnishes V, J and clone size, whereas the DNA furnished D and trimming. Seen here are just over 80,000 clones, around 76% observed once, and the top ten hold over 4.5%.

The clonotype originates from a man aged 18 to 29 in good health and CMV-seropositive. The specimen was PBMCs. The V and J genes are TRBV5-1 and TRBJ2-7; the D is unclear. This CDR3 is CASSRDFSYEQYF. DNA for the CDR3: TGCGCCAGCAGCCGTGACTTTTCCTACGAGCAGTACTTC. The full variable domain, rest sourced from reference TRBV5-1 and TRBJ2-7, is KAGVTQTPRYLIKTRGQQVTLSCSPISGHRSVSWYQQTPGQGLQFLFEYFSETQRNKGNFPGRFSGRQFSNSRSEMNVSTLELGDSALYLCASSRDFSYEQYFGPGTRLTVT.